This T cell receptor beta chain was captured in a study of post-analysis software for immune sequencing data. Study at large: Included courses were relapsing-remitting and secondary progressive multiple sclerosis; progressive-relapsing multiple sclerosis was also included. Findings and caveats of the study: Controls showed lower frequencies than patients for five or six TRBV segments, and TRBV5-6, TRBV5-1 and TRBV20-1 were among these.

Details on this clonotype: Its antigen is as yet unknown.

The CDR3 is 16 amino acids. Germline V gene data show CDR1 as SQVTM and CDR2 as ANQGSEA. V trimming: 1 base; J trimming: 2 bases; junction bases outside the gene matches: 8. Prepared libraries of TCR beta cDNA carried unique molecular identifiers. TCRdb analysed the PCR reads with MiXCR anew, one entry per CDR3 protein. The sample contains approximately 630,000 distinct CDR3 sequences, 59% of which appear only once. This sequence originates from a girl aged 2-9 years with multiple sclerosis. The rearrangement uses TRBV29-1 and TRBJ2-1, with TRBD1 identical over 7 bases. The sequencing input was blood. The CDR3 sequence is CSVEGFHRGTYNEQFF. CDR3 DNA sequence: TGCAGCGTTGAAGGTTTCCACAGGGGTACCTACAATGAGCAGTTCTTC.